The T cell receptor beta chain described here comes from a study of radiation and T cells in renal cell carcinoma. Study observations and caveats: Top tumor clonotypes rose in blood 2 weeks post-radiation, then contracted.

Time point defined: baseline pretreatment blood. The treatment denotes: 15 Gy SBRT to primary tumor, nephrectomy 4 weeks later. Germline CDR1 is MGHDK and CDR2 is SYGVNS. The trim removed 2 bases at V and 7 bases at J, leaving 8 bases unmatched. There are 16 residues in the CDR3. In regard to this clone: Its antigen is unidentified.

Data came from immunoSEQ multiplex PCR; TCRdb stores just in-frame clones and leaves some out. The repertoire has roughly 100,000 clones, about 88% of them found once; the top ten carry over 6%. The material was blood, obtained from a patient whose treatment included radiotherapy and nephrectomy. This receptor was obtained from a man aged 50 to 60 with renal cell carcinoma. V gene TRBV25-1 combines with J gene TRBJ2-1; 10 nucleotides agree with TRBD2. This CDR3 is CASSELAGDGRNEQFF. CDR3 nucleotide sequence: TGTGCCAGCAGTGAACTAGCGGGAGATGGTCGGAATGAGCAGTTCTTC.